The rows below give T cell receptor beta chains drawn from one sample of a study of early T cells in non-severe SARS-CoV-2 infection. Each CDR3 protein is one row after TCRdb ran MiXCR on the 5' RACE reads. Altogether fewer than 30,000 distinct CDR3 sequences are present, around 6% being singletons, with the ten largest covering 34%. The source was whole blood, collected at baseline. The receptors stem from an adult who was a healthcare worker with PCR-confirmed SARS-CoV-2 infection or an uninfected control (not recorded which). Both conserved end residues are part of each CDR3.

j_gene | v_gene | CDR3aa
TRBJ2-1 | TRBV7-9 | CASSLAGVEQFF
TRBJ2-3 | TRBV7-9 | CASSRTSPPDTQYF
TRBJ2-5 | TRBV10-3 | CAISDAEETQYF
TRBJ1-1 | TRBV30 | CAWSVSFGANTEAFF
TRBJ2-3 | TRBV5-5 | CASSKLAGAGTDTQYF
TRBJ1-1 | TRBV2 | CASSGWTVRNTEAFF
TRBJ1-3 | TRBV12-3/TRBV12-4 | CASSWDGYSGNTIYF
TRBJ1-4 | TRBV28 | CASRTGGGDEKLFF
TRBJ2-7 | TRBV6-1 | CASKPGPTSYEQYF
TRBJ2-3 | TRBV11-2 | CASSTTSGRVSDTQYF
TRBJ2-3 | TRBV7-2 | CASSLKLAGGGHTQYF
TRBJ1-6 | TRBV20-1 | CSASGPDNSPLHF
TRBJ1-2 | TRBV28 | CASSRGTGGRYGYTF
TRBJ2-1 | TRBV28 | CASSPPVGAVTYNEQFF
TRBJ2-7 | TRBV12-3/TRBV12-4 | CASSTGTGGREQYF
TRBJ2-7 | TRBV12-3/TRBV12-4 | CASSFGPGSPYEQYF
TRBJ1-3 | TRBV12-3/TRBV12-4 | CASSLGQPGNTIYF
TRBJ2-2 | TRBV5-1 | CASSSSVSTGELFF
TRBJ2-5 | TRBV7-2 | CASREWLAGQETQYF
TRBJ2-7 | TRBV6-2/TRBV6-3 | CASRTRLDSYEQYF
TRBJ2-1 | TRBV6-2/TRBV6-3 | CASRWGGTGGNEQFF
TRBJ2-1 | TRBV7-9 | CASSALAGNEQFF
TRBJ1-1 | TRBV28 | CASKNPVNTEAFF
TRBJ2-7 | TRBV11-2 | CASSLGQGIYEQYF
TRBJ1-5 | TRBV12-3/TRBV12-4 | CASSFSSNQPQHF
TRBJ2-7 | TRBV20-1 | CSARGPGTRSYEQYF
TRBJ2-7 | TRBV30 | CAWSAEWDEQYF
TRBJ2-1 | TRBV12-2 | CASRYLSGLVDDEQFF
TRBJ2-7 | TRBV11-2 | CASSLLAAGFDEQYF
TRBJ2-7 | TRBV28 | CASSAPGHVLGQYF
TRBJ1-1 | TRBV20-1 | CSASRTVTMNTEAFF
TRBJ2-1 | TRBV2 | CASSLAGAYNEQFF
TRBJ2-3 | TRBV29-1 | CSVRSPDTQYF
TRBJ1-1 | TRBV30 | CAWSLADRVNF
TRBJ1-6 | TRBV7-6 | CASSLSGEGPLHF
TRBJ2-1 | TRBV20-1 | CSARRAGGRSEQFF
TRBJ1-6 | TRBV30 | CAARGEYNSPLHF
TRBJ2-2 | TRBV20-1 | CSARFGSDTGELFF
TRBJ2-6 | TRBV6-5 | CASSPTRQSRANVLTF
TRBJ2-7 | TRBV11-3 | CASSLEWTGREQYF
TRBJ1-2 | TRBV24-1 | CATSEQGGLSGYTF
TRBJ2-7 | TRBV20-1 | CSAASLAESRSGEQYF
TRBJ2-7 | TRBV11-3 | CASSLRPGTPSYEQYF
TRBJ2-3 | TRBV5-1 | CASSLVGEISTDTQYF
TRBJ1-6 | TRBV12-3/TRBV12-4 | CASSPQTGNSPLHF
TRBJ2-7 | TRBV29-1 | CSVRLAPYVYEQYF
TRBJ1-2 | TRBV20-1 | CSARPRGLDYGYTF
TRBJ2-3 | TRBV20-1 | CSARSRTGHPESQYF
TRBJ2-3 | TRBV20-1 | CSAPKGGKGTDTQYF
TRBJ2-1 | TRBV7-8 | CASSLAPGLAEKFF
TRBJ2-2 | TRBV21-1 | CASNTGELFF